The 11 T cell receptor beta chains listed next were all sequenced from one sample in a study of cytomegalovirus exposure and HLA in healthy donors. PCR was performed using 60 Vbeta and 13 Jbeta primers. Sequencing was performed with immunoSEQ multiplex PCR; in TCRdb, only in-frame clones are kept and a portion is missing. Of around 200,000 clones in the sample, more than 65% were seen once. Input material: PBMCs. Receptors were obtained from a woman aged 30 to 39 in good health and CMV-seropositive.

The chain's CDR3 is CASFEGTGYTGELFF. The CDR3 DNA is TGTGCCAGTTTCGAAGGGACAGGGTACACCGGGGAGCTGTTTTTT. The chain combines TRBV19 with TRBJ2-2; 9 nucleotides match TRBD1. Germline V gene sequence: CDR1 LNHDA, CDR2 SQIVND (reference sequence). This CDR3 is built from 15 residues. With 8 bases clipped from V and 3 bases from J, the junction kept 7 bases outside the gene matches.

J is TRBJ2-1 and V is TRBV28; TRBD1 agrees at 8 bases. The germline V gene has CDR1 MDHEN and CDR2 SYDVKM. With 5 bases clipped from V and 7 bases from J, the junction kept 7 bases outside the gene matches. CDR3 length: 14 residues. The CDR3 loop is CASSRGYRGNEQFF. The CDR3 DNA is TGTGCCAGCAGTCGGGGGTACAGGGGGAATGAGCAGTTCTTC.

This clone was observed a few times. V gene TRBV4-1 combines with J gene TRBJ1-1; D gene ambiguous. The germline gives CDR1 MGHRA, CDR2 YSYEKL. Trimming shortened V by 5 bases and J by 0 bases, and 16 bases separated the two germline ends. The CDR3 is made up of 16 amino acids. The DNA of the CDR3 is TGCGCCAGCAGCTCCAAGGAGGGCAGGTTGAACACTGAAGCTTTCTTT. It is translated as CASSSKEGRLNTEAFF.

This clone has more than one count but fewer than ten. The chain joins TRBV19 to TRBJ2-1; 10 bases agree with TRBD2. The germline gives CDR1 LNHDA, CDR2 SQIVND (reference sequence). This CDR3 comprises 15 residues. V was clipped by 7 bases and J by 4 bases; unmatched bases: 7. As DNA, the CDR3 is TGTGCCAGTACCCCTAGCGGGGGACTTTACAATGAGCAGTTCTTC. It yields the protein CASTPSGGLYNEQFF.

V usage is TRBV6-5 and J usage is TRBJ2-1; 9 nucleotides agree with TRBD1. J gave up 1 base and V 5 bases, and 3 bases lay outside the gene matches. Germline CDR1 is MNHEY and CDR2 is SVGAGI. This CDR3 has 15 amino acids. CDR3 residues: CASSTDRGSYNEQFF. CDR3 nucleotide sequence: TGTGCCAGCAGTACCGACAGGGGGTCCTACAATGAGCAGTTCTTC.

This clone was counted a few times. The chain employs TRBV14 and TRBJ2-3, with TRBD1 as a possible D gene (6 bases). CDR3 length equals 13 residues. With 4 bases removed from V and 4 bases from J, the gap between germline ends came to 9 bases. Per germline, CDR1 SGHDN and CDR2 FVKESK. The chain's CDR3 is CASSRQASDTQYF. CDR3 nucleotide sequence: TGTGCCAGCAGCCGACAGGCCTCAGATACGCAGTATTTT.

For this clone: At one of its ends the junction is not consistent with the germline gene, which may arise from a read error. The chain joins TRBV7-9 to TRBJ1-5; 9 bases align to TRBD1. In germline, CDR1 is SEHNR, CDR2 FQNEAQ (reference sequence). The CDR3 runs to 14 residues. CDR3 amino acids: CSSSPGTGNQPQHF. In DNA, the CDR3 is TGTTCCAGCAGCCCCGGGACAGGGAACCAGCCCCAGCATTTT.

The CDR3 loop is CASSVVSGNTIYF. The CDR3 region has the DNA TGTGCCAGTAGTGTCGTCTCTGGAAACACCATATATTTT. This sequence joins TRBV19 and TRBJ1-3, with D unresolved. This CDR3 is built from 13 residues. The V gene lost 5 bases and the J gene lost 0 bases, with 5 bases spanning the gap. In germline, CDR1 is LNHDA, CDR2 SQIVND (reference sequence).

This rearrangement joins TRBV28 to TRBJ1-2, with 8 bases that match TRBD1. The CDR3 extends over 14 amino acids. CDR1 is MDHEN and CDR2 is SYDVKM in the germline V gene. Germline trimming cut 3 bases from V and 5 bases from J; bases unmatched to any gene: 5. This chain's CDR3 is CASSLWRQGYGYTF. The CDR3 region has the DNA TGTGCCAGCAGTTTGTGGAGACAGGGGTATGGCTACACCTTC.

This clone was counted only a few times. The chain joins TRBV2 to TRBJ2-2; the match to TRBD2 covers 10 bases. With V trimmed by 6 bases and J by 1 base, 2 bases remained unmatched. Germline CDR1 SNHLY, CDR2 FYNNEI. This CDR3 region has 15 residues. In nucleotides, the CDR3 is TGTGCCAGCAGGAGGACTAGCGGGAACACCGGGGAGCTGTTTTTT. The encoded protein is CASRRTSGNTGELFF.

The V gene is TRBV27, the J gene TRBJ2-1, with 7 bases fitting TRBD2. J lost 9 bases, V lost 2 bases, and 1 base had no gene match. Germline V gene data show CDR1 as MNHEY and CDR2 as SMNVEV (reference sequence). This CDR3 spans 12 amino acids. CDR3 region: CASSLIAGEQFF. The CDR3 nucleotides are TGTGCCAGCAGTTTAATAGCGGGTGAGCAGTTCTTC.